These T cell receptor beta chains were read from a single sample in a study of T cells expressing NK-cell markers. Using the 5' RACE reads, TCRdb records one entry per CDR3 protein without DNA. The listing records approximately 550,000 distinct CDR3 sequences. Specimen: blood T cells: a sorted CD56 or NKG2C T cell subset, CD4+ or CD8+ T cells, or bulk PBMC T cells (not recorded which). These receptors all stem from a man younger than 35 in good health. The CDR3 runs from the conserved cysteine through the conserved F or W.

j_gene: TRBJ2-2; v_gene: TRBV3-1; CDR3aa: CASSDLSRGGNTGELFF
j_gene: TRBJ2-1; v_gene: TRBV25-1; CDR3aa: CASSGDRANEQFF
j_gene: TRBJ2-1; v_gene: TRBV27; CDR3aa: CASSLSQGGYNEQFF
j_gene: TRBJ1-2; v_gene: TRBV12-3/TRBV12-4; CDR3aa: CASTWRVHYGYTF
j_gene: TRBJ2-3; v_gene: TRBV11-2; CDR3aa: CASSPVVGHYTDTQYF
j_gene: TRBJ2-1; v_gene: TRBV25-1; CDR3aa: CASSESLLYNEQFF
j_gene: TRBJ2-1; v_gene: TRBV4-2; CDR3aa: CASSPVLDQGASGQFF
j_gene: TRBJ2-5; v_gene: TRBV5-5; CDR3aa: CASSPDGRGAQYF
j_gene: TRBJ2-7; v_gene: TRBV5-1; CDR3aa: CASSPDASGAYEQYF
j_gene: TRBJ1-1; v_gene: TRBV12-3/TRBV12-4; CDR3aa: CASKPYRRANTEAFF
j_gene: TRBJ1-4; v_gene: TRBV20-1; CDR3aa: CSARDLGTETNEKLFF
j_gene: TRBJ1-2; v_gene: TRBV20-1; CDR3aa: CSAGTGGRYGYTF
j_gene: TRBJ1-2; v_gene: TRBV10-3; CDR3aa: CAIAGQGVDGYTF
j_gene: TRBJ2-7; v_gene: TRBV6-5; CDR3aa: CASSPRDTLYEQYF
j_gene: TRBJ1-2; v_gene: TRBV7-2; CDR3aa: CASSLLLRGYTF
j_gene: TRBJ1-1; v_gene: TRBV27; CDR3aa: CASSPLGGTAFF
j_gene: TRBJ2-5; v_gene: TRBV21-1; CDR3aa: CATSHRGQETQYF
j_gene: TRBJ2-1; v_gene: TRBV29-1; CDR3aa: CSVESPSGPRDEQFF
j_gene: TRBJ2-7; v_gene: TRBV20-1; CDR3aa: CSARDSLDRNLIYEQYF
j_gene: TRBJ2-6; v_gene: TRBV20-1; CDR3aa: CSATTSWGGSNAPSGANVLTF
j_gene: TRBJ2-2; v_gene: TRBV5-1; CDR3aa: CASSLMGDLTSGELFF
j_gene: TRBJ1-6; v_gene: TRBV6-5; CDR3aa: CASSYSEDSPLHF
j_gene: TRBJ2-1; v_gene: TRBV7-3; CDR3aa: CASSVSLESSYNEQFF
j_gene: TRBJ2-1; v_gene: TRBV6-1; CDR3aa: CASSPGVWENEQFF
j_gene: TRBJ2-1; v_gene: TRBV5-1; CDR3aa: CASSFSQTSWEQFF
j_gene: TRBJ2-5; v_gene: TRBV12-3/TRBV12-4; CDR3aa: CASSWAGGAETQYF
j_gene: TRBJ2-7; v_gene: TRBV7-9; CDR3aa: CASSYGTLSHEQYF
j_gene: TRBJ2-5; v_gene: TRBV12-3/TRBV12-4; CDR3aa: CASSNRLAGEETQYF
j_gene: TRBJ2-3; v_gene: TRBV10-3; CDR3aa: CAISESPKASGTDTQYF
j_gene: TRBJ2-7; v_gene: TRBV6-1; CDR3aa: CASSPTDSLSYEQYF
j_gene: TRBJ2-1; v_gene: TRBV10-3; CDR3aa: CAIRAPTSEQFF
j_gene: TRBJ2-1; v_gene: TRBV5-1; CDR3aa: CASSEGLADLRNEQFF
j_gene: TRBJ2-1; v_gene: TRBV20-1; CDR3aa: CSARGGKYNEQFF
j_gene: TRBJ1-2; v_gene: TRBV21-1; CDR3aa: CASSIGTGEANYGYTF
j_gene: TRBJ2-1; v_gene: TRBV5-1; CDR3aa: CASTGSYGNEQFF
j_gene: TRBJ2-3; v_gene: TRBV29-1; CDR3aa: CSAWTLSSTDTQYF
j_gene: TRBJ2-2; v_gene: TRBV6-5; CDR3aa: CASLPRFGDRYTGELFF
j_gene: TRBJ2-3; v_gene: TRBV14; CDR3aa: CASSSGARNTDTQYF
j_gene: TRBJ2-1; v_gene: TRBV5-1; CDR3aa: CASSRFLAGSYNEQFF
j_gene: TRBJ1-2; v_gene: TRBV7-2; CDR3aa: CASSLTPRHGYTF
j_gene: TRBJ1-1; v_gene: TRBV12-3/TRBV12-4; CDR3aa: CASSQGPQNTEAFF
j_gene: TRBJ2-1; v_gene: TRBV5-1; CDR3aa: CASSKRSSGSVNEQFF
j_gene: TRBJ2-3; v_gene: TRBV9; CDR3aa: CASSVGRYTDTQYF
j_gene: TRBJ1-4; v_gene: TRBV10-3; CDR3aa: CAISAGRNEKLFF
j_gene: TRBJ1-1; v_gene: TRBV20-1; CDR3aa: CSARKDGGLHTEAFF
j_gene: TRBJ1-5; v_gene: TRBV5-1; CDR3aa: CASSPSINQPQHF
j_gene: TRBJ2-6; v_gene: TRBV20-1; CDR3aa: CSALGSGAFSGANVLTF
j_gene: TRBJ2-1; v_gene: TRBV29-1; CDR3aa: CSVALAGDPNEQFF
j_gene: TRBJ1-2; v_gene: TRBV29-1; CDR3aa: CSVEGGLANYGYTF
j_gene: TRBJ2-7; v_gene: TRBV7-2; CDR3aa: CASKAQMTTYEQYF
j_gene: TRBJ2-1; v_gene: TRBV27; CDR3aa: CASSLAGELNEQFF
j_gene: TRBJ2-3; v_gene: TRBV29-1; CDR3aa: CSVTQGTSTDTQYF
j_gene: TRBJ2-7; v_gene: TRBV28; CDR3aa: CASIPNRGTYEQYF
j_gene: TRBJ2-2; v_gene: TRBV6-1; CDR3aa: CASSDSDVANTGELFF
j_gene: TRBJ1-1; v_gene: TRBV5-1; CDR3aa: CASSLPPGQKNTEAFF
j_gene: TRBJ2-4; v_gene: TRBV5-1; CDR3aa: CASSSWTGEAKNIQYF
j_gene: TRBJ1-2; v_gene: TRBV5-1; CDR3aa: CASSTGQGAGGYTF
j_gene: TRBJ1-1; v_gene: TRBV5-1; CDR3aa: CASSAEQGGTEAFF
j_gene: TRBJ2-1; v_gene: TRBV6-2/TRBV6-3; CDR3aa: CASSSSSGRWGEQFF
j_gene: TRBJ2-3; v_gene: TRBV29-1; CDR3aa: CSVATFTDTQYF